These T cell receptor beta chains were read from a single sample in a study of technical replicates of blood from a few donors. The data were produced by immunoSEQ multiplex PCR, yet TCRdb's version contains in-frame clones alone and is incomplete. This sample has around 79,000 clones, with 90% to 95% found just once. The specimen sequenced was T cells isolated from PBMCs. Every receptor here comes from a human donor in good health. The CDR3 runs from the conserved cysteine through the conserved F or W. D genes are given only for firm matches. Some rows have no size entry. The others give once, few or many, or a class for an expanded clone.

CDR3 DNA	CDR3 protein	clone size	D gene	J gene	V gene	CDR3 length
TGTGCCAGCAGCTTAGCTCTCAGGGGGAGTGGCTACACCTTC	CASSLALRGSGYTF	.	TRBD1	TRBJ1-2	TRBV11-2	14
TGTGCCAGCAGTTACTCGAAATCGGGGTCGTACGGCTACACCTTC	CASSYSKSGSYGYTF	.	.	TRBJ1-2	TRBV6-5	15
TGTGCCAGCAGTCTAAAGGAGACCCAGTACTTC	CASSLKETQYF	.	.	TRBJ2-5	TRBV6-5	11
TGCGCCAGCAGCTTGGCGGGAGGCACAGATACGCAGTATTTT	CASSLAGGTDTQYF	once	.	TRBJ2-3	TRBV5-1	14
TGCGCCAGCAGCTTAGGAGGGGGCGACTACGAGCAGTACTTC	CASSLGGGDYEQYF	.	.	TRBJ2-7	TRBV5-1	14
TGCGCCAGCAGCGTGGGACAGACTTACAATGAGCAGTTCTTC	CASSVGQTYNEQFF	.	TRBD1	TRBJ2-1	TRBV5-1	14
TGTGCCAGCAGACAGGGTTATCACGAGCAGTACTTC	CASRQGYHEQYF	.	.	TRBJ2-7	TRBV25-1	12
TGTGCCATCAGTGAGTCGCGGACAGCTGGAAACACCATATATTTT	CAISESRTAGNTIYF	.	.	TRBJ1-3	TRBV10-3	15
TGTGCCTGGAGTGTTCAATATACGCAGTATTTT	CAWSVQYTQYF	.	.	TRBJ2-3	TRBV30	11
TGTGCCAGCAGCTTAACGTTAGCGGGAGCTCACGAGCAGTACTTC	CASSLTLAGAHEQYF	.	TRBD2	TRBJ2-7	TRBV7-6	15
TGTGCCAGCAGTTCCCTGAGTCATGAGCAGTTCTTC	CASSSLSHEQFF	once	.	TRBJ2-1	TRBV6-5	12